A selection of T cell receptor beta chains follows, all from one sample in a study of response to subunit inactivated influenza vaccine. TCRdb re-derived calls from the RT-PCR reads in MiXCR, one entry per CDR3 protein. Of roughly 500,000 distinct CDR3 sequences listed, 16% were seen once; the top ten hold less than 4%. The source was CD4+ T cells sorted from PBMCs, collected around 25 months after vaccination. The origin of the receptors is a man between 50 and 70 years old who received an inactivated influenza vaccine. Both conserved end residues are part of each CDR3. Rows give clone size only sometimes, using once, few, many, or a class for an expanded clone.

few,TRBV12-3/TRBV12-4,TRBJ1-5,CASSRQGESNQPQHF
NA,TRBV20-1,TRBJ2-3,CSVKGTSGGSTDTQYF
once,TRBV28,TRBJ2-1,CASSFASVRGKQFF
few,TRBV28,TRBJ2-2,CASSYTGTSRSVGELFF
few,TRBV20-1,TRBJ2-2,CSASGASSDLGELFF
NA,TRBV20-1,TRBJ2-7,CSAPRQGRYEQYF
NA,TRBV11-2,TRBJ2-1,CASSLVLDASYEQFF
NA,TRBV6-5,TRBJ1-6,CASSYTTGLNSPLHF
NA,TRBV10-1,TRBJ2-2,CASSESYGAGGSGELFF
NA,TRBV15,TRBJ1-4,CATSRDSGNSEKLFF
NA,TRBV11-3,TRBJ2-2,CASSLGGTTNTGELFF
few,TRBV12-3/TRBV12-4,TRBJ2-3,CASSGHNTDTQYF
NA,TRBV10-3,TRBJ2-1,CAISGSGRSSYNEQFF
NA,TRBV6-2/TRBV6-3,TRBJ2-7,CASTTADGYEQYF
few,TRBV20-1,TRBJ1-2,CSADDPQGGNYGYTF
few,TRBV10-3,TRBJ2-7,CASTALAGGFSYEQYF
once,TRBV12-3/TRBV12-4,TRBJ2-5,CASSLRQGVAGGQETQYF
few,TRBV20-1,TRBJ2-3,CSARELGDTQYF
NA,TRBV18,TRBJ2-7,CASSQGQFEQYF
NA,TRBV28,TRBJ1-1,CASSLRQGSEAFF
NA,TRBV6-7,TRBJ2-7,CASSYFCHEQYF
few,TRBV12-3/TRBV12-4,TRBJ2-3,CASSILAGGPDTQYF
few,TRBV10-3,TRBJ2-1,CAISESRALRTYNEQFF
NA,TRBV15,TRBJ2-3,CATSRPLAAHTQYF